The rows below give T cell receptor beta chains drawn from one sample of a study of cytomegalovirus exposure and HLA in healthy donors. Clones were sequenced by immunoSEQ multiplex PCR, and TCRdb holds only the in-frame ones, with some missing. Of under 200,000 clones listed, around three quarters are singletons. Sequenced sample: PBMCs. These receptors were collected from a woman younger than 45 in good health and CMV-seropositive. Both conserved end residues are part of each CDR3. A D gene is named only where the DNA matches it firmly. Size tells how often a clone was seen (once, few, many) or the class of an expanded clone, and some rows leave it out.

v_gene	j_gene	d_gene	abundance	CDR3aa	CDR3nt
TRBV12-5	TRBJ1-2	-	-	CASGLGRGDGYTF	TGTGCTAGTGGTTTGGGCAGGGGTGATGGCTACACCTTC
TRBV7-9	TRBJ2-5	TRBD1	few	CASSVQGRRTQYF	TGTGCCAGCAGCGTACAGGGGCGGCGGACCCAGTACTTC
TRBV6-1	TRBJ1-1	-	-	CASSDFWRPEAFF	TGTGCCAGCAGTGATTTTTGGAGACCCGAAGCTTTCTTT
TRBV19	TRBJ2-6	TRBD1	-	CASSTSTGNLWIGANVLTF	TGTGCCAGTAGTACCTCGACAGGGAATCTCTGGATAGGGGCCAACGTCCTGACTTTC
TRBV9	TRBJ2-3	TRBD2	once	CASSLSGLDTQYF	TGTGCCAGCAGCCTTAGCGGGTTGGATACGCAGTATTTT
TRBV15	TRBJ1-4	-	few	CATSGHPRGPGEKLFF	TGTGCCACCAGCGGACATCCCAGGGGCCCAGGAGAAAAACTGTTTTTT
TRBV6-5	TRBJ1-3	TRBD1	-	CASSYRGQGNTIYF	TGTGCCAGCAGTTACAGGGGGCAAGGAAACACCATATATTTT
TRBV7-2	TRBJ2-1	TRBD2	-	CASSFPGGTPVEQFF	TGTGCCAGCAGCTTCCCCGGGGGGACCCCCGTTGAGCAGTTCTTC
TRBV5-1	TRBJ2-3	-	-	CASSFNYRGTDTQYF	TGCGCCAGCAGCTTTAACTATCGGGGCACAGATACGCAGTATTTT
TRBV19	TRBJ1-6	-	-	CASRKNRDGSSYNSPLHF	TGTGCCAGTAGAAAAAACCGGGACGGGAGCTCCTATAATTCACCCCTCCACTTT
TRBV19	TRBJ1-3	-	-	CASSDQVSGNTIYF	TGTGCCAGTAGTGACCAGGTCTCTGGAAACACCATATATTTT
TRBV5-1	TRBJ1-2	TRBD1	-	CASSFQAQGAGGYTF	TGCGCCAGCAGCTTCCAAGCACAGGGGGCGGGTGGCTACACCTTC
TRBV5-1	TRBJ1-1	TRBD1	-	CASSLGDSPNTEAFF	TGCGCCAGCAGCTTGGGGGACAGTCCGAACACTGAAGCTTTCTTT
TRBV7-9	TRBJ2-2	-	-	CASSLGPGTGELFF	TGTGCCAGCAGCTTAGGTCCGGGGACCGGGGAGCTGTTTTTT
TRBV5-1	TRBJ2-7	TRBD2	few	CASSLLGSNAGGEQYF	TGCGCCAGCAGCTTATTAGGGAGTAACGCGGGGGGCGAGCAGTACTTC
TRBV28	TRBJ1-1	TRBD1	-	CASGSGGWDRGDTEAFF	TGTGCCAGCGGCTCCGGGGGGTGGGACAGGGGTGATACTGAAGCTTTCTTT
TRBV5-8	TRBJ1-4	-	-	CASSFGVQGLEKLFF	TGTGCCAGCAGCTTTGGGGTCCAGGGCTTAGAAAAACTGTTTTTT
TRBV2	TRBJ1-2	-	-	CASSEQATYGYTF	TGTGCCAGCAGTGAGCAGGCGACGTATGGCTACACCTTC
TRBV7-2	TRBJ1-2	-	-	CASSLGGERGYTF	TGTGCCAGCAGCTTAGGGGGCGAACGTGGCTACACCTTC
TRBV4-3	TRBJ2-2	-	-	CASSPGELGGTGELFF	TGCGCCAGCAGCCCAGGAGAGCTAGGCGGGACCGGGGAGCTGTTTTTT
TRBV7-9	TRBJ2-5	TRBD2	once	CASSPAGLAGGSNQYF	TGTGCCAGCAGCCCCGCGGGACTAGCGGGAGGGTCGAACCAGTACTTC
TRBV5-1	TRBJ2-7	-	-	CASSADSPRDVDEQYF	TGCGCCAGCAGCGCGGACAGCCCTCGGGACGTTGACGAGCAGTACTTC
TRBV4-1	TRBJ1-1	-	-	CASSQTDIMNTEAFF	TGCGCCAGCAGCCAAACGGACATCATGAACACTGAAGCTTTCTTT
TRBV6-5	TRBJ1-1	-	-	CASSGGPRGTEAFF	TGTGCCAGCAGTGGGGGGCCGCGGGGGACTGAAGCTTTCTTT
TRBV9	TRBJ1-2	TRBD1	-	CASSVTGNYGYTF	TGTGCCAGCAGCGTGACAGGGAACTATGGCTACACCTTC
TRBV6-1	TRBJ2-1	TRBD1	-	CASSEVSPRGNEQFF	TGTGCCAGCAGTGAAGTATCCCCCAGGGGGAATGAGCAGTTCTTC